This record covers a single TCR beta chain. What it binds is not known. This entry comes from a study of cytotoxic CD8 clonotypes in ibrutinib-treated CLL. Study background: Investigators reported around 25 partial and 2 complete responses; after median around 63 months, roughly 15 patients remained remitted and about 12 progressed. Productive templates per sample averaged roughly 230,000; productive rearrangements, roughly 100,000.

Notes on the study in general: At baseline, clonality was higher than in age-matched healthy donors and correlated with CD8+ counts.

TCR beta libraries used about 1.9 micrograms of genomic DNA from cryopreserved PBMCs. V lost 3 bases to trimming and J lost 0 bases; unmatched junction nucleotides: 5. The CDR3 has 15 amino acids. CDR1 and CDR2 from the germline V gene are SGHDT and YYEEEE. Profiled with immunoSEQ multiplex PCR; TCRdb holds only in-frame clones, not every one. Altogether just over 35,000 clones are present, around 75% being singletons, with the ten largest covering approximately 16%. The origin of this receptor is a human donor with chronic lymphocytic leukemia. The V gene is TRBV5-6, the J gene TRBJ2-7; 8 bases map to TRBD2. The sequencing here drew on PBMCs, taken at disease progression, from a patient treated with ibrutinib. CDR3 in DNA: TGTGCCAGCAGCTGGAGGACTAGCCCCTCCTACGAGCAGTACTTC. It yields the protein CASSWRTSPSYEQYF. The full variable domain, with the rest looked up from reference TRBV5-6 and TRBJ2-7, is DAGVTQSPTHLIKTRGQQVTLRCSPKSGHDTVSWYQQALGQGPQFIFQYYEEEERQRGNFPDRFSGHQFPNYSSELNVNALLLGDSALYLCASSWRTSPSYEQYFGPGTRLTVT.